This is a list of T cell receptor beta chains from one sample in a study of blood T cell repertoires in COVID-19. Clones were read by immunoSEQ multiplex PCR, and TCRdb kept only the in-frame ones, dropping some. The sample consists of 400,000 or so clones, 88% of them appearing once. The sequenced sample consisted of PBMCs or T cells enriched from blood (not recorded which). These receptor sequences come from a woman aged 40 to 50 with acute COVID-19. The CDR3 runs from the conserved cysteine through the conserved F or W. Fields, in order: D gene, clone size, J gene, V gene, CDR3 DNA, CDR3 protein. The D gene is left open where the match is weak. The size of a clone is reported for some rows only, either as once, few or many, or as a class for expanded clones.

TRBD2 | - | TRBJ2-1 | TRBV6-5 | TGTGCCAGCAGACCCCCGGGGAGGGGAACTAATGAGCAGTTCTTC | CASRPPGRGTNEQFF
TRBD1 | few | TRBJ1-5 | TRBV19 | TGTGCCAGTACCCTGGGACAGGGTAACCCTCAGCCCCAGCATTTT | CASTLGQGNPQPQHF
TRBD2 | - | TRBJ2-7 | TRBV5-4 | TGTGCCAGCAGCCAGGGGACTAGCGGGGGGTACTACGAGCAGTACTTC | CASSQGTSGGYYEQYF
TRBD1 | - | TRBJ1-3 | TRBV5-1 | TGCGCCAGCAGCTTGGGAGACACAGGGGCTGGAAACACCATATATTTT | CASSLGDTGAGNTIYF
TRBD2 | few | TRBJ2-1 | TRBV6-5 | TGTGCCAGCCGTCCTAGCGGGGGGTATAATGAGCAGTTCTTC | CASRPSGGYNEQFF
- | few | TRBJ1-5 | TRBV3-1/TRBV3-2 | TGTGCCAGCAGCCAAGACGACAGACTTCAGCCCCAGCATTTT | CASSQDDRLQPQHF
TRBD1 | - | TRBJ1-3 | TRBV7-2 | TGTGCCAGCAGCTCAGGACAGGGGTTCGGAAACACCATATATTTT | CASSSGQGFGNTIYF
- | - | TRBJ1-1 | TRBV10-3 | TGTGCCATCAGTGAAGCAGGGGTGATGAACACTGAAGCTTTCTTT | CAISEAGVMNTEAFF
- | few | TRBJ1-2 | TRBV9 | TGTGCCAGCAGCCCTCGTAATCGAGGCTATGGCTACACCTTC | CASSPRNRGYGYTF
- | - | TRBJ1-1 | TRBV5-8 | TGTGCCAGCAGCTTGGGCCAGGTCGGTGAAGCTTTCTTT | CASSLGQVGEAFF
- | few | TRBJ1-1 | TRBV5-6 | TGTGCCAGCAGCGTCTTAAATGAAGCTTTCTTT | CASSVLNEAFF
- | - | TRBJ2-3 | TRBV6-5 | TGTGCCAGCAGATCGGGGTTCACAGATACGCAGTATTTT | CASRSGFTDTQYF
TRBD2 | - | TRBJ2-5 | TRBV3-1/TRBV3-2 | TGTGCCAGCAGCCAAATGAATTATTTGGGACTAGGGGAGACCCAGTACTTC | CASSQMNYLGLGETQYF
TRBD2 | - | TRBJ2-7 | TRBV12-3/TRBV12-4 | TGTGCCAGCAGACTAGCGGGGGGTCATCCCCTGTACTTC | CASRLAGGHPLYF
- | - | TRBJ2-2 | TRBV5-6 | TGTGCCAGCAGCTATTTCGGGACAAAAGACACCGGGGAGCTGTTTTTT | CASSYFGTKDTGELFF
TRBD2 | - | TRBJ2-1 | TRBV5-1 | TGCGCCAGCAGCTTTCAAGCGGGGGGGCCCGATGAGCAGTTCTTC | CASSFQAGGPDEQFF
TRBD1 | - | TRBJ2-7 | TRBV9 | TGTGCCAGCAGCGTAGCAATAGGGACAGGGGTCGAGCAGTACTTC | CASSVAIGTGVEQYF
TRBD2 | - | TRBJ2-1 | TRBV9 | TGTGCCAGCAGCGTAGCTTCGGCTAGCGGGGCCAATGAGCAGTTCTTC | CASSVASASGANEQFF
TRBD1 | - | TRBJ1-6 | TRBV9 | TGTGCCAGCAGCGAGGGACAGGGGGGATCACCCCTCCACTTT | CASSEGQGGSPLHF
- | - | TRBJ1-4 | TRBV30 | TGTGCCCTAGAGAGGACTAATGAAAAACTGTTTTTT | CALERTNEKLFF
- | - | TRBJ1-1 | TRBV2 | TGTGCCAGCAGGGGAGGGCAGGTGAACACTGAAGCTTTCTTT | CASRGGQVNTEAFF
TRBD2 | - | TRBJ2-1 | TRBV5-1 | TGCGCCAGCAGCTTGGAAGCGGGGGGGTTCGATGAGCAGTTCTTC | CASSLEAGGFDEQFF
TRBD1 | - | TRBJ1-2 | TRBV2 | TGTGCCAGCAGTAGAGGTGCCGGACAGGGGGCAAGTGGCTACACCTTC | CASSRGAGQGASGYTF
TRBD2 | - | TRBJ2-5 | TRBV3-1/TRBV3-2 | TGTGCCAGCAGCCAATTAAAACTAGCGGGGGGGCCAGAGACCCAGTACTTC | CASSQLKLAGGPETQYF
TRBD2 | - | TRBJ2-7 | TRBV9 | TGTGCCAGCAGCGTAGACCCTAGCGGCTACGAGCAGTACTTC | CASSVDPSGYEQYF
- | - | TRBJ2-6 | TRBV7-9 | TGTGCCAGCAGCTTTACAGGGCGGGCTGGGGCCAACGTCCTGACTTTC | CASSFTGRAGANVLTF
- | - | TRBJ1-2 | TRBV19 | TGTGCCAGTAGTATAGTGAGGGAAGCTGGCTACACCTTC | CASSIVREAGYTF
- | - | TRBJ2-3 | TRBV6-5 | TGTGCCAGCAGCTCTCCGGGACTGGGTGGTCATACGCAGTATTTT | CASSSPGLGGHTQYF
- | - | TRBJ1-6 | TRBV9 | TGTGCCAGCAGCGTTACCTCAGGGAACTCCAGGGGATCACCCCTCCACTTT | CASSVTSGNSRGSPLHF
- | - | TRBJ2-3 | TRBV7-9 | TGTGCCAGCAGCCCCTCGGTAGAGTTGAACACAGATACGCAGTATTTT | CASSPSVELNTDTQYF